The 9 T cell receptor beta chains in this list originate from one sample, sequenced in a study of cytomegalovirus exposure and HLA in healthy donors. PCR used 60 Vbeta primers and 13 Jbeta primers. Produced via immunoSEQ multiplex PCR; TCRdb's table is partial and in-frame only. The sample lists 91,000 or so clones; 60% to 85% were seen once. The specimen was PBMCs. Receptors originate from a man aged 25 to 40 in good health and CMV-seropositive.

The V gene is TRBV7-9, the J gene TRBJ1-5; no clear D gene. This CDR3 spans 13 amino acids. The germline gives CDR1 SEHNR, CDR2 FQNEAQ (reference sequence). V gave up 2 bases and J gave up 3 bases, with 5 bases separating them. CDR3 sequence reads: CASSLSLNQPQHF. The CDR3 DNA follows: TGTGCCAGCAGCTTATCCCTCAATCAGCCCCAGCATTTT. Using reference TRBV7-9 and TRBJ1-5 for the parts outside the CDR3, the full variable domain is DTGVSQNPRHKITKRGQNVTFRCDPISEHNRLYWYRQTLGQGPEFLTYFQNEAQLEKSRLLSDRFSAERPKGSFSTLEIQRTEQGDSAMYLCASSLSLNQPQHFGDGTRLSIL.

The chain has TRBV18 and TRBJ1-6, with unresolved D. V was trimmed by 6 bases and J by 3 bases, leaving 9 bases between them. CDR3 length: 14 amino acids. The V gene's germline CDR1 is KGHSH and CDR2 LQKENI. The chain's CDR3 is CASSRSGYNSPLHF. CDR3 coding DNA: TGTGCCAGCTCCCGTAGCGGCTATAATTCACCCCTCCACTTT.

The chain has TRBV6-1 and TRBJ2-1, with 7 nucleotides matching TRBD1. Germline-derived CDR1 and CDR2 are MNHNS and SASEGT. The length of the CDR3 is 15 residues. Unmatched junction bases numbered 10, after V lost 8 bases and J lost 3 bases. The CDR3 loop is CASGRQGVNYNEQFF. The CDR3 region has the DNA TGTGCCAGCGGCCGACAGGGAGTAAACTACAATGAGCAGTTCTTC.

This clone has at least ten counts. Compared with germline, one end of the junction differs, possibly owing to a read error. The rearrangement uses TRBV7-7 and TRBJ1-4; no clear D. This CDR3 has 15 residues. CDR1 SSHAT and CDR2 FNYEAQ come from the germline V gene (reference sequence). The CDR3 sequence is CASSATPGPNEKLFF. Here the CDR3 DNA reads TGTGCTAGCAGCGCAACACCGGGTCCAAATGAAAAACTGTTTTTT. Together with reference TRBV7-7 and TRBJ1-4, the CDR3 gives the full variable domain: GAGVSQSPRYKVTKRGQDVTLRCDPISSHATLYWYQQALGQGPEFLTYFNYEAQPDKSGLPSDRFSAERPEGSISTLTIQRTEQRDSAMYRCASSATPGPNEKLFFGSGTQLSVL.

V usage is TRBV5-1 and J usage is TRBJ2-7; 7 nucleotides align to TRBD2. CDR3 size: 16 residues. V dropped 0 bases and J dropped 1; count of bases not matched to a gene: 7. Germline V gene data show CDR1 as SGHRS and CDR2 as YFSETQ. CDR3 residues: CASSLEGVGGSYEQYF. CDR3 DNA sequence: TGCGCCAGCAGCTTGGAAGGGGTGGGAGGGTCCTACGAGCAGTACTTC.

A remark on this clone: A junction end diverges from the germline sequence, so it may reflect a read error. V and J are TRBV7-9 and TRBJ1-2, with D unclear. CDR3 length equals 12 residues. Germline CDR1 and CDR2: SEHNR and FQNEAQ (reference sequence). CDR3: CSSSLVNYGYTF. The DNA of the CDR3 is TGTTCCAGCAGCTTAGTAAACTATGGCTACACCTTC.

This clone was picked up a small number of times. The chain combines TRBV27 with TRBJ2-7; D remains ambiguous. Germline V lookup: CDR1 MNHEY, CDR2 SMNVEV (reference sequence). Trimming left V 0 bases short and J 3 bases short, with 6 bases between. This CDR3 comprises 13 residues. CDR3 DNA: TGTGCCAGCAGTTTATCGGCCAGCTACGAGCAGTACTTC. Residues: CASSLSASYEQYF.

The chain combines TRBV15 with TRBJ2-2; 10 nucleotides agree with TRBD2. The J segment lost 6 bases and the V segment lost 3 bases, leaving 7 bases of the junction unmatched. The CDR3 extends over 16 amino acids. Per germline, CDR1 LNHNV and CDR2 YYDKDF (reference sequence). DNA of the CDR3: TGTGCCACCAGCAGGGGCTCCGGGACTAGCGCCGGGGAGCTGTTTTTT. Amino acid sequence: CATSRGSGTSAGELFF.

This clone was seen a single time. Sequence at one end of the junction differs from germline and may be a read error. CDR3 DNA: TGTGCCAGCAGCCTAGCGGTTGGGCAGGGACTATACAATGAGCAGTTCTTC. This codes for CASSLAVGQGLYNEQFF. This chain connects TRBV7-9 to TRBJ2-1; 7 positions match TRBD2. Looked up from germline, CDR1 is SEHNR and CDR2 is FQNEAQ (reference sequence). CDR3 length: 17 residues.